The 13 T cell receptor beta chains given below trace back to one sample, sequenced in a study of shared clonotypes between healthy human individuals. The table came from immunoSEQ multiplex PCR; TCRdb's copy has only in-frame clones and leaves some out. The sample gives about 990,000 clones, about 80% of which show up once; 0.5% to 0.65% is in the top ten. The sequencing sample was made of memory CD4+ T cells from PBMCs. Regarding subset: CD45RA-negative fraction. The origin of the receptors is a man aged 18 to 30 in good health. Some clones in this sample may be carry-over from other donors' samples.

This chain uses TRBV14 with TRBJ1-2; D is perhaps TRBD1 (6 bases). Trimming stripped 0 bases from V and 0 bases from J, with 11 bases between. Germline V gene lookup returns CDR1 SGHDN and CDR2 FVKESK. The CDR3 is 16 residues long. The CDR3 sequence: CASSQDQTGSNYGYTF. For the CDR3, the DNA is TGTGCCAGCAGCCAAGATCAAACAGGGTCTAACTATGGCTACACCTTC.

The V and J genes are TRBV6-5 and TRBJ2-7, with 10 bases aligning to TRBD1. Per germline, CDR1 MNHEY and CDR2 SVGAGI. The ends lost 4 bases at V and 3 bases at J; junction bases unmatched: 6. The CDR3 has 15 residues. The CDR3 sequence: CASSLLRDRGYEQYF. The CDR3 nucleotides read TGTGCCAGCAGTTTACTCCGGGACAGGGGCTACGAGCAGTACTTC.

With regard to this clone: Other nucleotide sequences from this sample produce the same CDR3. The chain joins TRBV7-2 to TRBJ2-7; 7 nucleotides match TRBD1. Per the germline V gene, CDR1 is SGHTA and CDR2 is FQGNSA. CDR3 length equals 14 residues. Trimming at V came to 5 bases and at J to 5 bases, leaving 9 bases not matched to a gene. CDR3 in amino acids: CASSPRGSGDEQYF. For the CDR3, the DNA is TGTGCCAGCAGCCCCAGGGGGTCAGGAGACGAGCAGTACTTC.

The chain links TRBV5-4 to TRBJ1-1, with TRBD1 matching over 11 bases. The CDR3 extends over 16 amino acids. Germline CDR1 and CDR2: SGHNT and YYREEE (reference sequence). V trimming: 4 bases; J trimming: 1 base; junction bases outside the gene matches: 6. This chain's CDR3 is CASSNRDRGGNTEAFF. The CDR3 DNA is TGTGCCAGCAGCAACCGGGACAGGGGGGGGAACACTGAAGCTTTCTTT.

The rearrangement uses TRBV6-1 and TRBJ1-1; no reliable D call. Per the germline V gene, CDR1 is MNHNS and CDR2 is SASEGT. Trimming removed 8 bases from V and 0 bases from J, with 13 bases in between. The CDR3 is made up of 14 amino acids. CDR3 sequence: CASRPRKVNTEAFF. The DNA for the CDR3 is TGTGCCAGCCGGCCTAGGAAGGTGAACACTGAAGCTTTCTTT.

The rearrangement links TRBV28 to TRBJ1-5; no clear D gene. Germline V gives CDR1 MDHEN, CDR2 SYDVKM. Trimming left V 7 bases short and J 3 bases short, with 7 bases between. This CDR3 has 12 amino acids. CDR3 in amino acids: CASNIVNQPQHF. The CDR3, as DNA: TGTGCCAGCAATATAGTCAATCAGCCCCAGCATTTT. Variable domain in full (rest from reference TRBV28 and TRBJ1-5): DVKVTQSSRYLVKRTGEKVFLECVQDMDHENMFWYRQDPGLGLRLIYFSYDVKMKEKGDIPEGYSVSREKKERFSLILESASTNQTSMYLCASNIVNQPQHFGDGTRLSIL.

The chain couples TRBV10-3 to TRBJ1-2; maybe TRBD1 (5 bases). V was trimmed by 6 bases and J by 0 bases, leaving 8 bases between them. Looked up from germline, CDR1 is ENHRY and CDR2 is SYGVKD. The CDR3 contains 13 residues. Written as DNA, the CDR3 is TGTGCCATCAGCGAGACAGCTAACTATGGCTACACCTTC. Its protein product is CAISETANYGYTF.

The V gene is TRBV5-5, the J gene TRBJ1-2; D unresolved. Trimming removed 3 bases from V and 2 bases from J, with 8 bases in between. Germline V lookup: CDR1 SGHKS, CDR2 YYEKEE (reference sequence). The CDR3 loop spans 13 amino acids. In nucleotides, the CDR3 is TGTGCCAGCAGCTCCAGTGGGAACTATGGCTACACCTTC. Translating it yields CASSSSGNYGYTF.

V and J are TRBV4-2 and TRBJ2-1; 15 bases agree with TRBD2. Germline loops: CDR1 LGHNA, CDR2 YNFKEQ. The CDR3 consists of 19 residues. V lost 0 bases, J lost 9 bases, and 12 bases stayed unmatched. CDR3 DNA sequence: TGTGCCAGCAGCCAAGAGGTTAACGGACTAGCGGGAGGGGGGCCTGAGCAGTTCTTC. This gives the protein CASSQEVNGLAGGGPEQFF.

The J gene is TRBJ2-2, the V gene TRBV10-2; 7 nucleotides align to TRBD2. The trim removed 5 bases at V and 4 bases at J, leaving 7 bases unmatched. This CDR3 spans 15 amino acids. Looked up from germline, CDR1 is WSHSY and CDR2 is SAAADI. As DNA, the CDR3 is TGCGCCAGCAGTCGGGGCGGGAGTCTCACCGGGGAGCTGTTTTTT. Protein sequence: CASSRGGSLTGELFF.

The chain joins TRBV28 to TRBJ1-2; 7 bases map to TRBD1. Germline V lookup: CDR1 MDHEN, CDR2 SYDVKM. The CDR3 covers 15 residues. V lost 5 bases to trimming and J lost 8 bases; unmatched junction nucleotides: 14. Here the CDR3 reads CASSASGQYSRGYTF. CDR3 DNA sequence: TGTGCCAGCAGTGCTTCGGGACAGTATTCGAGAGGCTACACCTTC.

The chain's CDR3 is CASSLVAGWGSYEQYF. The CDR3 DNA reads as TGTGCCAGCAGCTTGGTGGCGGGCTGGGGGTCCTACGAGCAGTACTTC. This sequence joins TRBV5-4 and TRBJ2-7; possibly TRBD1 or TRBD2 for D (5 bases each). Per germline, CDR1 SGHNT and CDR2 YYREEE (reference sequence). The CDR3 consists of 16 residues. V shed 0 bases and J shed 1 base, with 14 bases lying between them.

This clone was recorded a few times. In the same sample, other DNA sequences code for this CDR3. The chain joins TRBV7-2 to TRBJ1-5; a weak D match, TRBD1 (5 bases). This CDR3 spans 13 amino acids. V was cut by 0 bases and J by 7 bases, with 7 bases left in between. The V gene's germline CDR1 is SGHTA and CDR2 FQGNSA. The CDR3, as DNA: TGTGCCAGCAGCTTAGCAGGGGACCAGCCCCAGCATTTT. Translation gives CASSLAGDQPQHF.